These 8 T cell receptor beta chains originate from one sample sequenced in a study of T cells after somatic rescue of genetic block. Measured with immunoSEQ multiplex PCR; TCRdb has only the in-frame clones, and not every one. The repertoire holds 110,000 or so clones, with approximately 90% as singletons. Source material: peripheral blood mononuclear cells (PBMCs). The receptors come from a woman younger than 30.

This clone has just one count. The rearrangement links TRBV5-8 to TRBJ1-5; D is uncertain. The CDR3 contains 13 residues. Trimming left V 4 bases short and J 4 bases short, with 9 bases between. Germline CDR1 is SGHTS and CDR2 is YDEGEE. The CDR3 loop reads CASSLTGNQPQHF. Written as DNA, the CDR3 is TGTGCCAGCAGCCTGACGGGGAATCAGCCCCAGCATTTT.

The chain couples TRBV6-5 to TRBJ1-1; TRBD1 matches 11 bases. The V gene's germline CDR1 is MNHEY and CDR2 SVGAGI. The CDR3 spans 14 residues. V trimming: 5 bases; J trimming: 4 bases; junction bases outside the gene matches: 3. The CDR3 sequence: CASSAGQGVTEAFF. CDR3 bases: TGTGCCAGCAGTGCGGGACAGGGGGTCACTGAAGCTTTCTTT.

DNA of the CDR3: TGCGCCAGCAGCCAAGGGGGGGACCACAATGAGCAGTTCTTC. It specifies CASSQGGDHNEQFF. V gene TRBV4-1 combines with J gene TRBJ2-1, with D perhaps matching TRBD2 (6 bases). Trimming removed 1 base from V and 5 bases from J, with 9 bases in between. Germline V gene sequence: CDR1 MGHRA, CDR2 YSYEKL. There are 14 residues in the CDR3.

The chain is built from TRBV18 and TRBJ2-7, with D perhaps TRBD1 (5 bases). Germline V CDR1 and CDR2: KGHSH, LQKENI. The CDR3 extends over 14 amino acids. V lost 3 bases to trimming and J lost 2 bases, with 11 bases between them. For the CDR3, the DNA is TGTGCCAGCTCACCGAGGACACAGACCTACGAGCAGTACTTC. Translated: CASSPRTQTYEQYF.

The chain has TRBV28 and TRBJ1-2; D may be TRBD1 (5 bases). The CDR3 loop spans 15 amino acids. Trimming cost V 2 bases and J 7 bases, with 17 bases left between them. CDR1 and CDR2 from the germline V gene are MDHEN and SYDVKM. Here the CDR3 DNA reads TGTGCCAGCAGTTTACAGGCCAGGGCGGGTTCTGGCTACACCTTC. It codes for CASSLQARAGSGYTF.

The chain employs TRBV2 and TRBJ2-2, with 11 bases identical to TRBD1. The CDR3 has 14 amino acids. Germline V gene sequence: CDR1 SNHLY, CDR2 FYNNEI. V dropped 7 bases and J dropped 4; count of bases not matched to a gene: 2. Written as DNA, the CDR3 is TGTGCCAGCACTGGGACAGGGGGCACCGGGGAGCTGTTTTTT. Translation: CASTGTGGTGELFF.

A single count supports this clone. The V call is TRBV6-1, the J call TRBJ1-4, with D perhaps matching TRBD1 (5 bases). Germline V gives CDR1 MNHNS, CDR2 SASEGT. V dropped 7 bases and J dropped 7 bases, with 13 bases sitting between them. The CDR3 loop spans 13 amino acids. The CDR3 loop reads CASIFARGEKLFF. CDR3 DNA sequence: TGTGCCAGCATTTTCGCTAGGGGTGAAAAACTGTTTTTT.

The chain employs TRBV2 and TRBJ2-7, with D tentatively TRBD1 or TRBD2 (5 bases each). The CDR3 has 13 amino acids. The germline CDR1 and CDR2 sequences are SNHLY and FYNNEI. Trimming cost V 5 bases and J 9 bases, with 17 bases left between them. In DNA form, the CDR3 reads TGTGCCAGCAGTCGGGACGGCCCCCTTGGGCAGTACTTC. Translation gives CASSRDGPLGQYF.